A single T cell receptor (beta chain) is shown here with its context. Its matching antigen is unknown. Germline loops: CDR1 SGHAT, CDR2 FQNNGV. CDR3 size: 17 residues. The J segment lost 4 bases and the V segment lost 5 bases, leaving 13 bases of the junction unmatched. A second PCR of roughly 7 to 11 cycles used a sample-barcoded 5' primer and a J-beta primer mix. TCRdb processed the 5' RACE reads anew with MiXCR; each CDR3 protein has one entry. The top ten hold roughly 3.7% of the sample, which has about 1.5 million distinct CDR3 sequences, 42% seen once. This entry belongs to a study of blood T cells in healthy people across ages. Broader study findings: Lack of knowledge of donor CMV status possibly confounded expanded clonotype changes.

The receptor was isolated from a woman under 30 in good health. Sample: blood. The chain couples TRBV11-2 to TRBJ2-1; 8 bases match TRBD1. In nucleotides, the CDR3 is TGTGCCAGCAGCCCGTTACACGGTGGGACAGGTTACAATGAGCAGTTCTTC. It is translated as CASSPLHGGTGYNEQFF.